These T cell receptor beta chains were read from a single sample in a study of T cells expressing NK-cell markers. TCRdb re-analyzed the 5' RACE reads; it lists each CDR3 protein once, without DNA. The table gives roughly 380,000 distinct CDR3 sequences; the top ten clones make up over 4% of it. Sequencing was done on a sample of blood T cells: a sorted CD56 or NKG2C T cell subset, CD4+ or CD8+ T cells, or bulk PBMC T cells (not recorded which). These receptors were obtained from a man aged 18-75 years in good health. Both conserved end residues are part of each CDR3. Fields, in order: J gene, V gene, CDR3 protein.

>TRBJ2-1|TRBV10-2
CASIRGLAGEKNEQFF
>TRBJ1-4|TRBV7-9
CASSPGTQGVGEKLFF
>TRBJ1-1|TRBV29-1
CSVHGGDKNTEAFF
>TRBJ1-6|TRBV27
CASRLTVDNSPLHF
>TRBJ2-5|TRBV10-2
CASSDRGQGPKETQYF
>TRBJ2-3|TRBV5-1
CASSLTTGVSTDTQYF
>TRBJ1-2|TRBV5-1
CASAWSGGAYGYTF
>TRBJ2-7|TRBV4-1
CASSQDRRERSYEQYF
>TRBJ2-7|TRBV15
CATSAGRSTSGDEQYF
>TRBJ2-5|TRBV11-2
CASSYIPRTGKETQYF
>TRBJ2-3|TRBV6-5
CASSYYGSPSSTDTQYF
>TRBJ2-7|TRBV6-5
CASSYTLGDNYEQYF
>TRBJ2-4|TRBV9
CASSGTSGGWTIQYF
>TRBJ2-6|TRBV7-6
CASSTRVSGANVLTF
>TRBJ2-7|TRBV2
CASRGSPSYEQYF
>TRBJ2-4|TRBV7-2
CASSLVVSGAKNIQYF
>TRBJ2-7|TRBV6-4
CASTSSKGGEYEQYF
>TRBJ2-7|TRBV7-2
CASSTFPRGSSPYEQYF
>TRBJ2-7|TRBV7-6
CASSSLPGQVYHEQYF
>TRBJ2-3|TRBV5-1
CASSQSGGGTDTQYF
>TRBJ2-1|TRBV19
CASSIDNQGGGRNEQFF
>TRBJ1-1|TRBV12-3/TRBV12-4
CASRRTGGLNTEAFF
>TRBJ2-7|TRBV20-1
CSARDRTVASYEQYF
>TRBJ2-7|TRBV6-1
CASSLDPLYEQYF
>TRBJ2-1|TRBV24-1
CATSDKLAGANEQFF
>TRBJ1-5|TRBV5-5
CASSSQVYQPQHF
>TRBJ1-1|TRBV12-3/TRBV12-4
CASSYARTGEAFF
>TRBJ2-7|TRBV10-2
CASAKSGASYEQYF
>TRBJ2-5|TRBV5-1
CASSSSTSGGKTQYF
>TRBJ1-2|TRBV5-8
CASSLTWGFGYTF
>TRBJ1-3|TRBV29-1
CSVETGSGNTIYF
>TRBJ1-3|TRBV12-3/TRBV12-4
CASSLAGVGVGSGNTIYF
>TRBJ2-1|TRBV7-9
CASSLSGGRTNEQFF
>TRBJ2-1|TRBV7-9
CASSVNFRVYNEQFF
>TRBJ2-1|TRBV15
CATSRRYRVGGDNEQFF
>TRBJ2-1|TRBV3-1
CASRPTRGSLNNEQFF